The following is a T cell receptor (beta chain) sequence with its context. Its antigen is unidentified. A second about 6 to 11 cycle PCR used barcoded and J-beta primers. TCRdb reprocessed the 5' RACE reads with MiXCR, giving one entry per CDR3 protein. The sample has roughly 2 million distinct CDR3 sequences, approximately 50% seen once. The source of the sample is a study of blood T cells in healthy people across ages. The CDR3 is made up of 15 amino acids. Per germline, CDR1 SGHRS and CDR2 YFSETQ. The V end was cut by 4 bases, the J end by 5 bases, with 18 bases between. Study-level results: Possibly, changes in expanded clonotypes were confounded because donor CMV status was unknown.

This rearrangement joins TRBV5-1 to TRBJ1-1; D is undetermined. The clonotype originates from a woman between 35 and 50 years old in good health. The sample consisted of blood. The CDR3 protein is CASSLALEGRTEAFF. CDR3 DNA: TGCGCCAGCAGCCTGGCCTTGGAGGGTAGGACTGAAGCTTTCTTT.